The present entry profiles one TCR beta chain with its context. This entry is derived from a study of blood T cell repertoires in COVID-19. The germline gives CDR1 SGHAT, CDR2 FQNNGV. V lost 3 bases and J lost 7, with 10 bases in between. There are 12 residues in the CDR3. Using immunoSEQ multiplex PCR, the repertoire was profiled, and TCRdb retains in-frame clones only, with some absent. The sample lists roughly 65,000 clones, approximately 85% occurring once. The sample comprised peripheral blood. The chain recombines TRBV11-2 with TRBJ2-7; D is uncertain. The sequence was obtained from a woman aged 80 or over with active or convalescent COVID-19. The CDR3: CASSFNRVEQYF. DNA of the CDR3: TGTGCCAGCAGCTTTAATCGGGTAGAGCAGTACTTC. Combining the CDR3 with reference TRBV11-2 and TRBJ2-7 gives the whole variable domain EAGVAQSPRYKIIEKRQSVAFWCNPISGHATLYWYQQILGQGPKLLIQFQNNGVVDDSQLPKDRFSAERLKGVDSTLKIQPAKLEDSAVYLCASSFNRVEQYFGPGTRLTVT.